The 10 T cell receptor beta chains below all came from one sample that was sequenced in a study of PD-L1 blockade in urothelial cancer. Noted time point: peripheral blood 6 weeks after treatment start. Sequenced by immunoSEQ multiplex PCR; TCRdb stores in-frame clones only, minus some. The data contain 40,000 to 45,000 clones, under 95% of them singletons. The source was PBMCs, collected around atezolizumab (anti-PD-L1) treatment. Receptor source: a man in his sixties or seventies with urothelial cancer.

The chain links TRBV25-1 to TRBJ1-1; 9 nucleotides match TRBD1. Per the germline V gene, CDR1 is MGHDK and CDR2 is SYGVNS. The CDR3 is 13 residues long. After removal of 6 bases from V and 4 bases from J, the junction contained 3 bases not matched to a gene. CDR3: CASRGDRATEAFF. In nucleotides, the CDR3 is TGTGCCAGCAGAGGGGACAGGGCCACTGAAGCTTTCTTT.

This clone was picked up a small number of times. The rearrangement uses TRBV7-3 and TRBJ2-1; TRBD2 matches at 7 bases. V was clipped by 5 bases and J by 0 bases; unmatched bases: 7. Germline CDR1 is SGHTA and CDR2 is FQGTGA. The CDR3 is 16 residues long. CDR3 bases: TGTGCCAGCAGCGCCTCCGGGACTACCTCCTACAATGAGCAGTTCTTC. Amino acids: CASSASGTTSYNEQFF.

This chain connects TRBV18 to TRBJ1-5; D is uncertain. CDR1 and CDR2 (germline): KGHSH, LQKENI. This CDR3 has 15 residues. The ends were cut back, 6 bases at V and 3 bases at J, with 15 bases in the middle. The CDR3 protein is CASSSRNGNNQPQHF. CDR3 nucleotide sequence: TGTGCCAGCTCGTCTCGGAACGGGAACAATCAGCCCCAGCATTTT.

V usage is TRBV28 and J usage is TRBJ2-1, with 9 bases that match TRBD2. From germline, CDR1 is MDHEN and CDR2 SYDVKM. The V gene end was trimmed by 8 bases and the J gene end by 6 bases; junction bases not matched to a gene: 2. CDR3 size: 12 residues. CDR3 sequence reads: CASLLAGNEQFF. CDR3 coding DNA: TGTGCCAGCTTACTAGCGGGCAATGAGCAGTTCTTC.

The DNA for the CDR3 is TGTGCCAGCAGCTCCCTGGGGACTAGCGAAAATGAGCAGTTCTTC. Translated, it gives CASSSLGTSENEQFF. V gene TRBV27 combines with J gene TRBJ2-1; 10 bases align to TRBD2. The CDR3 extends over 15 amino acids. Trimming cost V 6 bases and J 7 bases; bases outside gene matches: 9. Germline values: CDR1 MNHEY, CDR2 SMNVEV (reference sequence).

The V call is TRBV5-1, the J call TRBJ1-2, with D possibly TRBD1 on 5 matching bases. Looked up from germline, CDR1 is SGHRS and CDR2 is YFSETQ. The CDR3 has 14 amino acids. Trimming removed 7 bases from V and 6 bases from J, with 19 bases in between. CDR3 amino acids: CASDTQSGGHGYTF. The DNA for the CDR3 is TGCGCCAGCGACACTCAGAGCGGGGGTCATGGCTACACCTTC.

The rearrangement uses TRBV11-2 and TRBJ2-1; 7 positions match TRBD1. Per the germline V gene, CDR1 is SGHAT and CDR2 is FQNNGV. The length of the CDR3 is 15 residues. V lost 8 bases, J lost 4 bases, and 11 bases stayed unmatched. DNA of the CDR3: TGTGCCAGCGCCCGGGACAGAACCCTATACAATGAGCAGTTCTTC. This sequence encodes CASARDRTLYNEQFF.

This chain joins TRBV28 and TRBJ2-6; 8 positions match TRBD1. Germline V gives CDR1 MDHEN, CDR2 SYDVKM. The CDR3 runs 16 residues. With 3 bases clipped from V and 5 bases from J, the junction kept 6 bases outside the gene matches. The CDR3 DNA follows: TGTGCCAGCAGTTTTCCCCGGACAGGGAGGGCCAACGTCCTGACTTTC. This gives the protein CASSFPRTGRANVLTF.

This clone was recorded only once. The chain has TRBV12-5 and TRBJ2-1, with TRBD2 matching 7 bases. CDR1 and CDR2 (germline): LGHNT, FRNRAP. This CDR3 region has 14 residues. V shed 7 bases and J 0 bases; nucleotides not matched to a gene: 3. CDR3 nucleotide sequence: TGTGCTAGTGCCCTAGCGGCCTCCTACAATGAGCAGTTCTTC. Its protein is CASALAASYNEQFF.

This chain joins TRBV7-9 and TRBJ2-1; 9 bases line up with TRBD1. Per the germline V gene, CDR1 is SEHNR and CDR2 is FQNEAQ (reference sequence). Trimming at V came to 3 bases and at J to 4 bases, leaving 4 bases not matched to a gene. This CDR3 comprises 15 residues. The CDR3 region is CASSLDRGQYNEQFF. The CDR3 DNA follows: TGTGCCAGCAGCTTGGACAGGGGACAATACAATGAGCAGTTCTTC.